The 32 T cell receptor beta chains presented below share a single source sample, sequenced in a study of blood T cell repertoires in COVID-19. The method was immunoSEQ multiplex PCR; TCRdb's version includes in-frame clones alone and lacks a portion of them. The data contain some 66,000 clones, roughly 88% of them seen just once; the ten biggest clones take up 1% to 1.5%. The source material was peripheral blood. The receptors come from a woman aged 55-69 years with acute or convalescent COVID-19.

This clone came up a few times. This rearrangement joins TRBV10-2 to TRBJ1-5, with D tentatively TRBD1 (6 bases). The CDR3 is 15 amino acids. Trimming took off 0 bases at V and 4 bases at J, with 10 bases between the two ends. Per the germline V gene, CDR1 is WSHSY and CDR2 is SAAADI. The CDR3 region is CASSESGGRNQPQHF. The CDR3 bases are TGCGCCAGCAGTGAGTCAGGGGGTAGAAATCAGCCCCAGCATTTT.

CDR3 protein: CASSRLGGSTEAFF. CDR3 coding DNA: TGTGCCAGCAGCCGCCTGGGGGGAAGCACTGAAGCTTTCTTT. This sequence joins TRBV5-6 and TRBJ1-1, with a possible D match to TRBD1 (5 bases). Between the trimmed V and J ends, which lost 4 bases and 4 bases, there was a span of 14 bases. CDR3 length: 14 residues. Germline CDR1 reads SGHDT; CDR2 reads YYEEEE.

The DNA of the CDR3 is TGTGCCAGCAGTTACCGAATAACCAGGGGAAGGGAAAAACTGTTTTTT. Protein sequence: CASSYRITRGREKLFF. V usage is TRBV27 and J usage is TRBJ1-4, with TRBD1 as a possible D gene (6 bases). The CDR3 runs to 16 residues. Germline CDR1 reads MNHEY; CDR2 reads SMNVEV (reference sequence). Trimming took off 4 bases at V and 8 bases at J, with 20 bases between the two ends.

CDR3 protein: CASSYSRYSNQPQHF. As DNA, the CDR3 is TGTGCCAGCAGTTACTCCCGTTATAGCAATCAGCCCCAGCATTTT. The gene calls are TRBV6-5 and TRBJ1-5; the D is unclear. V lost 0 bases to trimming and J lost 0 bases, with 6 bases between them. The length of the CDR3 is 15 residues. Germline V gene data show CDR1 as MNHEY and CDR2 as SVGAGI.

V usage is TRBV11-3 and J usage is TRBJ2-1; 10 bases align to TRBD2. Trimming at V came to 5 bases and at J to 5 bases, leaving 6 bases not matched to a gene. CDR3 length: 15 amino acids. Germline values: CDR1 SGHNT, CDR2 YENEEA. The CDR3, as DNA: TGTGCCAGCAGCCACGAAACTAGCGGGGACAATGAGCAGTTCTTC. The encoded protein is CASSHETSGDNEQFF.

This chain connects TRBV30 to TRBJ1-1; TRBD1 matches 7 bases. V gave up 7 bases and J gave up 9 bases; unmatched junction bases: 14. The CDR3 has 13 amino acids. Per germline, CDR1 GTSNPN and CDR2 SVGIG (reference sequence). The CDR3 loop reads CALSVSGTAKAFF. The CDR3 DNA reads TGTGCCTTGTCCGTTTCCGGGACAGCCAAAGCTTTCTTT.

The chain joins TRBV21-1 to TRBJ2-2; the D call of TRBD1 is as the table states it, not checked on the DNA. TRBV21-1 is a documented pseudogene. The CDR3 is made up of 16 amino acids. DNA of the CDR3: TGTGCCAGCAGCAAAGCCCGGGACAGGGGGGCCGGGGAGCTGTTTTTT. Protein product: CASSKARDRGAGELFF.

This clone came up once. The V call is TRBV14, the J call TRBJ2-5; D uncertain. CDR1 is SGHDN, CDR2 FVKESK, per germline. V was clipped by 3 bases and J by 1 base, with 9 bases between them. CDR3 length: 14 residues. CDR3 DNA sequence: TGTGCCAGCAGCCACAGGCAGGCCCAAGAGACCCAGTACTTC. Its translation is CASSHRQAQETQYF.

This clone came up once. The CDR3 DNA is TGTGCCAGCAGCTTGGCCGGGGCAGGGGGCGATGAAAAACTGTTTTTT. This encodes CASSLAGAGGDEKLFF. The genes are TRBV5-4 and TRBJ1-4; 8 bases match TRBD1. From germline, CDR1 is SGHNT and CDR2 YYREEE (reference sequence). The CDR3 is made up of 16 amino acids. Trimming at V came to 0 bases and at J to 6 bases, leaving 7 bases not matched to a gene.

V and J are TRBV5-1 and TRBJ1-1; TRBD1 aligns across 10 bases. Germline V gene sequence: CDR1 SGHRS, CDR2 YFSETQ. V gave up 5 bases and J gave up 6 bases; unmatched junction bases: 10. The CDR3 runs to 15 residues. CDR3 amino acids: CASSRPGQGNPEAFF. CDR3 nucleotides: TGCGCCAGCAGTCGACCGGGACAGGGGAATCCTGAAGCTTTCTTT.

The chain uses TRBV6-5 and TRBJ2-7; D may be TRBD2 (6 bases). The CDR3 sequence is 14 residues long. V was pared by 6 bases and J by 0 bases, with 12 bases between. Germline V gene lookup returns CDR1 MNHEY and CDR2 SVGAGI. Here the CDR3 DNA reads TGTGCCAGCAGCCTCATGCGGGGCTCCTACGAGCAGTACGTC. Translating it yields CASSLMRGSYEQYV.

The CDR3 bases are TGTGCCAGCTCACGGACAGGCCTCGACGAGCAGTACGTC. Its translation is CASSRTGLDEQYV. V is TRBV18 and J is TRBJ2-7, with 7 positions matching TRBD1. Trimming cost V 4 bases and J 5 bases; bases outside gene matches: 5. The germline V gene has CDR1 KGHSH and CDR2 LQKENI. The CDR3 length is 13 residues.

The chain employs TRBV5-1 and TRBJ2-5, with a possible D match to TRBD1 (5 bases). Per germline, CDR1 SGHRS and CDR2 YFSETQ. The CDR3 consists of 14 residues. Trimming pared 1 base from V and 5 bases from J, leaving 12 bases between. The CDR3: CASSLSRGQETQYF. The CDR3 coding sequence is TGCGCCAGCAGCTTGAGTAGGGGTCAGGAGACCCAGTACTTC.

The chain employs TRBV6-4 and TRBJ2-2, with 8 bases matching TRBD1. V shed 5 bases and J 1 base; nucleotides not matched to a gene: 3. Germline CDR1 reads MRHNA; CDR2 reads SNTAGT. There are 15 residues in the CDR3. CDR3 in DNA: TGTGCCAGCAGTCCCGGGACAGGGAACACCGGGGAGCTGTTTTTT. Protein: CASSPGTGNTGELFF.

The chain has TRBV6-5 and TRBJ1-2; D is undetermined. CDR1 is MNHEY, CDR2 SVGAGI, per germline. Trimming removed 2 bases from V and 3 bases from J, with 10 bases in between. The CDR3 has 14 amino acids. This CDR3 reads CASSYAQSYYGYTF. The CDR3, as DNA: TGTGCCAGCAGTTACGCACAGAGTTACTATGGCTACACCTTC.

The V gene is TRBV25-1, the J gene TRBJ2-2; perhaps TRBD2 as D (5 bases). V was shortened by 3 bases and J by 1 base, with 9 bases between the two germline ends. This CDR3 has 15 amino acids. Looked up from germline, CDR1 is MGHDK and CDR2 is SYGVNS. In DNA, the CDR3 is TGTGCCAGCAGTGATACCGGGGAGAACACCGGGGAGCTGTTTTTT. Its protein product is CASSDTGENTGELFF.

The V and J genes are TRBV12-2 and TRBJ2-3; whether TRBD2, the table's D call, matches the DNA was not checked. TRBV12-2 is designated a pseudogene. The CDR3 is 14 amino acids. The CDR3 here is CASRPYYLTDTQYF. The CDR3 bases are TGTGCAAGTCGCCCATACTATCTCACAGATACGCAGTATTTT.

The V and J genes are TRBV6-5 and TRBJ2-2; 7 bases align to TRBD1. This CDR3 is 15 amino acids long. J was trimmed by 4 bases and V by 6 bases; bases with no gene match: 8. In germline, CDR1 is MNHEY, CDR2 SVGAGI. DNA for the CDR3: TGTGCCAGCAGCCCCGACAGGGTCGGCACCGGGGAGCTGTTTTTT. Translating gives CASSPDRVGTGELFF.

The CDR3 bases are TGTGCCAGCAGTTGGAGGGAGACCGATACGCAGTATTTT. It codes for CASSWRETDTQYF. J is TRBJ2-3 and V is TRBV12-3 or TRBV12-4, with a weak D call TRBD2 (6 bases). Trimming removed 4 bases from V and 6 bases from J, with 11 bases in between. This CDR3 region has 13 residues.

V is TRBV9 and J is TRBJ2-5, with 13 positions matching TRBD2. Per the germline V gene, CDR1 is SGDLS and CDR2 is YYNGEE. Germline trimming cut 3 bases from V and 5 bases from J; bases unmatched to any gene: 4. The CDR3 is 15 amino acids. As DNA, the CDR3 is TGTGCCAGCAGCGCGGGACTAGCGGGAAGGGAGACCCAGTACTTC. It is translated as CASSAGLAGRETQYF. The full variable domain, in which reference TRBV9 and TRBJ2-5 provide the parts outside the CDR3, is DSGVTQTPKHLITATGQRVTLRCSPRSGDLSVYWYQQSLDQGLQFLIQYYNGEERAKGNILERFSAQQFPDLHSELNLSSLELGDSALYFCASSAGLAGRETQYFGPGTRLLVL.

The genes are TRBV21-1 and TRBJ2-7; TRBD1 is taken as the D call from the table, unchecked against the DNA. TRBV21-1 is designated a pseudogene. The CDR3 sequence is 16 residues long. CDR3 DNA sequence: TGTGCCAGCAGCAGTAAGGGACAGGGGCCCTCCTACGAGCAGTACGTC. Amino acid sequence: CASSSKGQGPSYEQYV.

This clone was seen once. J is TRBJ1-1 and V is TRBV7-8, with D unresolved. The V and J ends lost 5 bases and 2 bases respectively, with 18 bases between them. The CDR3 spans 16 residues. Germline values: CDR1 SGHVS, CDR2 FQNEAQ. This CDR3 reads CASSPRGGQRNTEAFF. The CDR3 nucleotides read TGTGCCAGCAGCCCTAGAGGCGGTCAGCGTAACACTGAAGCTTTCTTT.

The rearrangement uses TRBV14 and TRBJ1-1; 7 bases map to TRBD1. CDR1 is SGHDN, CDR2 FVKESK, per germline. V dropped 3 bases and J dropped 10; count of bases not matched to a gene: 11. CDR3 length: 14 residues. In nucleotides, the CDR3 is TGTGCCAGCAGCCACCACAACGTTGACAGGGCAGCTTTCTTT. This translates into CASSHHNVDRAAFF.

The gene calls are TRBV7-2 and TRBJ2-3, with 9 bases fitting TRBD2. CDR3 length: 16 amino acids. Germline CDR1 is SGHTA and CDR2 is FQGNSA. The ends lost 2 bases at V and 1 base at J; junction bases unmatched: 4. The chain's CDR3 is CASSLQLAGGTDTQYF. CDR3 DNA sequence: TGTGCCAGCAGCTTACAATTAGCGGGGGGCACAGATACGCAGTATTTT.

The genes are TRBV5-4 and TRBJ1-2, with TRBD1 matching over 7 bases. The CDR3 is made up of 11 amino acids. The J segment lost 12 bases and the V segment lost 3 bases, leaving 5 bases of the junction unmatched. Germline loops: CDR1 SGHNT, CDR2 YYREEE (reference sequence). This CDR3 reads CASSSGQVDTF. The CDR3, as DNA: TGTGCCAGCAGCTCAGGACAGGTAGACACCTTC. Using reference TRBV5-4 and TRBJ1-2 for the parts outside the CDR3, the full variable domain is ETGVTQSPTHLIKTRGQQVTLRCSSQSGHNTVSWYQQALGQGPQFIFQYYREEENGRGNFPPRFSGLQFPNYSSELNVNALELDDSALYLCASSSGQVDTFGSGTRLTVV.

V gene TRBV6-4 combines with J gene TRBJ2-7; 7 bases fit TRBD2. The germline V gene encodes CDR1 MRHNA and CDR2 SNTAGT. The CDR3 extends over 18 amino acids. With 11 bases clipped from V and 6 bases from J, the junction kept 28 bases outside the gene matches. The DNA of the CDR3 is TGTGCCGGCCATGGGGCATTGGGGGGGAGGGCCGAAAGGGTCGAGCAGTACGTC. This gives the protein CAGHGALGGRAERVEQYV.

The chain links TRBV12-3 or TRBV12-4 to TRBJ1-2; 7 bases are shared with TRBD1. Losses at the gene ends were 6 bases for V and 4 bases for J; bases not matched to a gene: 5. There are 13 residues in the CDR3. The CDR3 DNA reads as TGTGCCAGCAGCTCTGGGACAGCCTATGGCTACACCTTC. Residues: CASSSGTAYGYTF.

The rearrangement links TRBV4-2 to TRBJ1-2, with D tentatively TRBD1 (6 bases). The CDR3 has 14 amino acids. Germline CDR1 LGHNA, CDR2 YNFKEQ. Trimming removed 0 bases at V and 6 bases at J, with 11 bases between. CDR3 coding DNA: TGTGCCAGCAGCCAAGATTGGACAGCGGATGGCTACACCTTC. This sequence encodes CASSQDWTADGYTF.

V and J are TRBV28 and TRBJ1-1; D not certain. V was shortened by 4 bases and J by 6 bases, with 9 bases between the two germline ends. Germline CDR1 reads MDHEN; CDR2 reads SYDVKM. The CDR3 consists of 12 residues. CDR3 loop: CASSSRLAEAFF. The DNA for the CDR3 is TGTGCCAGCAGTTCCCGGTTGGCTGAAGCTTTCTTT.

The chain uses TRBV6-5 and TRBJ2-7; a weak D match, TRBD2 (6 bases). The ends were cut back, 6 bases at V and 12 bases at J, with 18 bases in the middle. The CDR3 totals 12 residues. Germline assignment: CDR1 MNHEY and CDR2 SVGAGI. CDR3 sequence reads: CASRSDGGGPYV. DNA for the CDR3: TGTGCCAGCAGGTCGGACGGTGGAGGGCCGTACGTC.

The genes are TRBV19 and TRBJ1-5; D gene ambiguous. Looked up from germline, CDR1 is LNHDA and CDR2 is SQIVND (reference sequence). V was pared by 5 bases and J by 4 bases, with 6 bases between. The CDR3 is 12 amino acids. The chain's CDR3 is CASSDTNQPQHF. The CDR3, as DNA: TGTGCCAGTAGTGACACTAATCAGCCCCAGCATTTT. Together with reference TRBV19 and TRBJ1-5, the CDR3 gives the full variable domain: DGGITQSPKYLFRKEGQNVTLSCEQNLNHDAMYWYRQDPGQGLRLIYYSQIVNDFQKGDIAEGYSVSREKKESFPLTVTSAQKNPTAFYLCASSDTNQPQHFGDGTRLSIL.

This rearrangement joins TRBV10-1 to TRBJ1-3, with D uncertain. The germline gives CDR1 WNHNN, CDR2 SYGVQD (reference sequence). The CDR3 consists of 13 residues. The germline V and J ends were trimmed by 6 bases and 3 bases, with 9 bases remaining between them. The CDR3 nucleotides are TGCGCCAGCAGCCCCCCAAATGGAAACACCATATATTTT. Translated: CASSPPNGNTIYF.